The subject of this entry is one T cell receptor beta chain. Antigen unknown. Mismatch with germline at one junction end may stem from a read error. This entry is derived from a study of cytomegalovirus exposure and HLA in healthy donors. Study-level background: Early released data had 80 million or so unique TCRs, all coming from HLA-typed donors.

CDR3 length: 14 amino acids. CDR1 SSHAT and CDR2 FNYEAQ come from the germline V gene (reference sequence). General observations from the study: By a later analysis, the bulk of CMV-associated TCR beta chains appeared HLA-restricted. A later analysis found common viral pathogens apparently linked to several of the most significant clusters.

The study ran its PCR with 60 Vbeta and 13 Jbeta primers. Generated by immunoSEQ multiplex PCR, the TCRdb table keeps only in-frame clones and is missing some. This sample has around 99,000 clones; around 77% occur once, and the top ten carry around 3.6%. Sample: PBMCs. The sequence was collected from a man in his forties in good health and CMV-seronegative. V is TRBV7-7 and J is TRBJ2-5; a possible D gene is TRBD2 (6 bases). CDR3: CASSEGTVQETQYF. In DNA, the CDR3 is TGTGCTAGCAGCGAAGGGACTGTGCAAGAGACCCAGTACTTC.